These T cell receptor beta chains were read from a single sample in a study of blood T cells in healthy people across ages. Each CDR3 protein is one row after TCRdb ran MiXCR on the 5' RACE reads. The sample has about 700,000 distinct CDR3 sequences, about 30% seen once. Input material: blood. Receptors were obtained from an elderly woman in good health. Both conserved end residues are trimmed from each CDR3.

cdr3_length: 16; v_call: TRBV4-1; j_call: TRBJ2-1; cdr3_aa: ASSQDGSMSGAHNEQF
cdr3_length: 15; v_call: TRBV25-1; j_call: TRBJ2-3; cdr3_aa: ASSSAARASSTDTQY
cdr3_length: 15; v_call: TRBV24-1; j_call: TRBJ1-5; cdr3_aa: ATSEVAVEHSNQPQH
cdr3_length: 11; v_call: TRBV20-1; j_call: TRBJ2-7; cdr3_aa: SARYGQPYEQY
cdr3_length: 15; v_call: TRBV7-2; j_call: TRBJ2-7; cdr3_aa: ASSFSKRASGSYEQY
cdr3_length: 15; v_call: TRBV19; j_call: TRBJ2-3; cdr3_aa: ASSRGRVGRRTDTQY
cdr3_length: 13; v_call: TRBV9; j_call: TRBJ2-1; cdr3_aa: ASSPLDRSYNEQF
cdr3_length: 13; v_call: TRBV15; j_call: TRBJ1-5; cdr3_aa: ATGRGLAYNQPQH
cdr3_length: 12; v_call: TRBV27; j_call: TRBJ1-5; cdr3_aa: ASSPTVYGQPQH
cdr3_length: 12; v_call: TRBV5-1; j_call: TRBJ2-7; cdr3_aa: ASSPWGSSYEQY
cdr3_length: 14; v_call: TRBV6-5; j_call: TRBJ2-3; cdr3_aa: ASKKRTSSSTDTQY
cdr3_length: 11; v_call: TRBV2; j_call: TRBJ2-1; cdr3_aa: ASNAERTSEQF
cdr3_length: 16; v_call: TRBV5-6; j_call: TRBJ2-3; cdr3_aa: ATKDQLSGQGLTDTQY
cdr3_length: 14; v_call: TRBV3-1; j_call: TRBJ2-1; cdr3_aa: ASSHRTGTSGNEQF
cdr3_length: 12; v_call: TRBV5-1; j_call: TRBJ2-5; cdr3_aa: ASSATGSQETQY
cdr3_length: 13; v_call: TRBV28; j_call: TRBJ1-1; cdr3_aa: ASSLTDVRNTEAF
cdr3_length: 11; v_call: TRBV15; j_call: TRBJ2-7; cdr3_aa: ATSRDRRGIQY
cdr3_length: 11; v_call: TRBV7-2; j_call: TRBJ2-7; cdr3_aa: ASSSGAWDEQY
cdr3_length: 13; v_call: TRBV4-2; j_call: TRBJ1-1; cdr3_aa: ASSQDFGEGTEAF
cdr3_length: 15; v_call: TRBV7-2; j_call: TRBJ2-1; cdr3_aa: ASRLSGGAGSYNEQF
cdr3_length: 13; v_call: TRBV20-1; j_call: .; cdr3_aa: SARTGGWDYNEQY
cdr3_length: 16; v_call: TRBV9; j_call: TRBJ2-1; cdr3_aa: ASSVVPGTGATYNEQF
cdr3_length: 14; v_call: TRBV5-1; j_call: TRBJ2-3; cdr3_aa: ASRRDSGGAADTQY
cdr3_length: 13; v_call: TRBV20-1; j_call: TRBJ2-7; cdr3_aa: SARASIGGLYEQY
cdr3_length: 12; v_call: TRBV7-2; j_call: TRBJ1-4; cdr3_aa: ASSTRQGLEKLF
cdr3_length: 12; v_call: TRBV7-9; j_call: TRBJ1-4; cdr3_aa: ASSFRLEDEKLF
cdr3_length: 12; v_call: TRBV28; j_call: TRBJ2-7; cdr3_aa: ASRGHRVSYEQY
cdr3_length: 14; v_call: TRBV20-1; j_call: TRBJ2-5; cdr3_aa: SASMVAGASQETQY
cdr3_length: 12; v_call: TRBV6-1; j_call: TRBJ2-2; cdr3_aa: ASSDRGNTGELF
cdr3_length: 20; v_call: TRBV5-1; j_call: TRBJ2-6; cdr3_aa: ASSYQLSRGGQFLSGANVRT
cdr3_length: 17; v_call: TRBV15; j_call: TRBJ2-7; cdr3_aa: ATSSQGPSRTGGNYEQY
cdr3_length: 12; v_call: TRBV3-1; j_call: TRBJ1-2; cdr3_aa: ASSQTTAPSGYT
cdr3_length: 13; v_call: TRBV27; j_call: TRBJ2-5; cdr3_aa: ASRRVVLGYNEQY
cdr3_length: 13; v_call: TRBV5-1; j_call: TRBJ2-3; cdr3_aa: ASSLWGLATDTQY
cdr3_length: 12; v_call: TRBV5-1; j_call: TRBJ2-2; cdr3_aa: ASSSRTGTGELF
cdr3_length: 14; v_call: TRBV4-3; j_call: TRBJ2-1; cdr3_aa: ASSQGTGGPRNEQF
cdr3_length: 13; v_call: TRBV5-4; j_call: TRBJ2-5; cdr3_aa: ASSSPGQLGETQY
cdr3_length: 13; v_call: TRBV6-6; j_call: TRBJ1-1; cdr3_aa: ASSRTGRGNTEAF
cdr3_length: 11; v_call: TRBV6-5; j_call: TRBJ2-7; cdr3_aa: ATQPGLPYEQY
cdr3_length: 14; v_call: TRBV5-1; j_call: TRBJ2-2; cdr3_aa: ASSLRQGIYTGELF
cdr3_length: 17; v_call: TRBV12-3/TRBV12-4; j_call: TRBJ2-3; cdr3_aa: ASSPVGTSGRWSTDTQY
cdr3_length: 12; v_call: TRBV20-1; j_call: TRBJ2-7; cdr3_aa: SARSGGDSYEQY
cdr3_length: 11; v_call: TRBV11-2; j_call: TRBJ2-1; cdr3_aa: ASSLGRGHEQF
cdr3_length: 9; v_call: TRBV5-4; j_call: TRBJ2-5; cdr3_aa: ASREEETQY
cdr3_length: 12; v_call: TRBV5-6; j_call: TRBJ2-1; cdr3_aa: ASSWSGSLNEQF
cdr3_length: 10; v_call: TRBV10-3; j_call: TRBJ2-7; cdr3_aa: AIGTGKGEQY
cdr3_length: 13; v_call: TRBV2; j_call: TRBJ1-6; cdr3_aa: ASSGRRGDNSPLH
cdr3_length: 9; v_call: TRBV2; j_call: TRBJ2-7; cdr3_aa: ASRDTYEQY
cdr3_length: 12; v_call: TRBV27; j_call: TRBJ1-2; cdr3_aa: ASSYRTGEYGYT
cdr3_length: 12; v_call: TRBV7-9; j_call: TRBJ1-1; cdr3_aa: ASSWDSIYPEAF
cdr3_length: 13; v_call: TRBV7-2; j_call: TRBJ2-3; cdr3_aa: ASSLAGGTGLTQY
cdr3_length: 14; v_call: TRBV18; j_call: TRBJ1-2; cdr3_aa: ASSPLGHRSNYGYT